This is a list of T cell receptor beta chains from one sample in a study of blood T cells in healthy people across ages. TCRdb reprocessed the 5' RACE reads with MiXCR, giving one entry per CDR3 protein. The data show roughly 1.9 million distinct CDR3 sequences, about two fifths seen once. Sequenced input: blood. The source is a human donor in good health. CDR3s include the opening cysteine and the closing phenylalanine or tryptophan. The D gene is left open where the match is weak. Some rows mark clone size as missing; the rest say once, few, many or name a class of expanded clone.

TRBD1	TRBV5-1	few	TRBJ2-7	TGCGCCAGCAGCTTGGAGGGGACAGTCAACGAGCAGTACTTC	CASSLEGTVNEQYF
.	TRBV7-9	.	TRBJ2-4	TGTGCCAGCAGCTGGCCAAGGACTCAAGGGGGGAATGAGCAGTACTTC	CASSWPRTQGGNEQYF
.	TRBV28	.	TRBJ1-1	TGTGCCAGCAGTTCCCTTAAGGAATATAACACTGAAGCTTTCTTT	CASSSLKEYNTEAFF
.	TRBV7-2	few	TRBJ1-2	TGTGCCAGCAGCTTAGCCGCAGGACCCTATGGCTACACCTTC	CASSLAAGPYGYTF
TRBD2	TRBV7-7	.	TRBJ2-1	TGTGCCAGCAGCCGTAGCGGGGGGGCCGATGAGCAGTTCTTC	CASSRSGGADEQFF
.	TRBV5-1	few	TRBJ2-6	TGCGCCAGCAGCTTGGCCCCAGGGGAAAGGTCTGGGGCCAACGTCCTGACTTTC	CASSLAPGERSGANVLTF
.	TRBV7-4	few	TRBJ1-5	TGTGCCAGCAGCTTAGTCCAGAGCAATCAGCCCCAGCATTTT	CASSLVQSNQPQHF
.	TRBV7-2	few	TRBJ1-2	TGTGCCAGCAGCTTAGCGAGCGGGTCCACGTATGGCTACACCTTC	CASSLASGSTYGYTF
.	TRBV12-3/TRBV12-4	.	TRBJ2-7	TGTGCCAGCAGTTTATCCCACAGGGTCGACGAGCAGTACTTC	CASSLSHRVDEQYF
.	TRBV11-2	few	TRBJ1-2	TGTGCCAGCGGGCCTGTGGGGGCTAACTATGGCTACACCTTC	CASGPVGANYGYTF
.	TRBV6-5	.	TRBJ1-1	TGTGCCAGCAGTTACGAGGGGAGAAGAGCTTTCTTT	CASSYEGRRAFF
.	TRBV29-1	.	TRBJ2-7	TGCAGCGTTGAGATGCGGAGCTCCTACGAGCAGTACTTC	CSVEMRSSYEQYF
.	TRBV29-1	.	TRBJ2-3	TGCAGCGCAGGGTGGATGGGGACAGATACGCAGTATTTT	CSAGWMGTDTQYF
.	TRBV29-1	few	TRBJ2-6	TGCAGCGTTGAAAGGGTACAGGGGGCCAACGTCCTGACTTTC	CSVERVQGANVLTF
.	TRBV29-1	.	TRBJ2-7	TGCAGCGGGTTTACGGGGCCGTCCTACAATGAGCAGTACTTC	CSGFTGPSYNEQYF
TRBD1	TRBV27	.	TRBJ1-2	TGTGCCAGCAGTTTTTCTCCGGGACAGGGTCGGTATGGCTACACCTTC	CASSFSPGQGRYGYTF
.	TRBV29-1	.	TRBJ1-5	TGCAGCGTCGCCGGGGGGGTTGGTCAGCCCCAGCATTTT	CSVAGGVGQPQHF
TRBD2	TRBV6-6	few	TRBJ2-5	TGTGCCAGCAGTCCGAGACTAGCGGGGGTTCGGGGAGAGACCCAGTACTTC	CASSPRLAGVRGETQYF
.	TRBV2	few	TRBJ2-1	TGTGCCAGCAGAAGTCTCGGGTCCGCTGAGCAGTTCTTC	CASRSLGSAEQFF
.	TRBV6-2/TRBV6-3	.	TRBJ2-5	TGTGCCAGCAGTTACTTGGGACAAGGGATCCAAGAGACCCAGTACTTC	CASSYLGQGIQETQYF
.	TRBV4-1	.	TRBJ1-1	TGCGCCAGCAGCCCCCTGGGGGGGGCCTTCACTGAAGCTTTCTTT	CASSPLGGAFTEAFF
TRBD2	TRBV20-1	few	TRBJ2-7	TGCAGTGCTAAAGCTAGCGGGGGGGCCCTTCCCCACTACGAGCAGTACTTC	CSAKASGGALPHYEQYF
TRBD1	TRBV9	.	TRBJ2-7	TGTGCCAGCAGCGCCCCCGGGACAGGGGGCGAGCAGTACTTC	CASSAPGTGGEQYF
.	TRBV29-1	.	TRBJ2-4	TGCAGCGTTGAAGATGAGACCGAAGACATTCAGTACTTC	CSVEDETEDIQYF
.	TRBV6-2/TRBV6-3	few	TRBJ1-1	TGTGCCAGCAGTTACAATCCTATAGAAGGGGTACATGAAGCTTTCTTT	CASSYNPIEGVHEAFF
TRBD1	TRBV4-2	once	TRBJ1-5	TGTGCCAGCAGCCACCTGGACAGGGATAGCAATCAGCCCCAGCATTTT	CASSHLDRDSNQPQHF
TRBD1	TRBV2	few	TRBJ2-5	TGTGCCAGCAGTCGGCAGACAGGGACCGCCGAGACCCAGTACTTC	CASSRQTGTAETQYF
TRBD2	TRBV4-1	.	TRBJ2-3	TGCGCCAGCAGCCCCTGGGGACCAGCGGGGACGGTAGATACGCAGTATTTT	CASSPWGPAGTVDTQYF
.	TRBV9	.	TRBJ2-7	TGTGCCAGCAGCCTCGAGAGGGCCACTTTCTACGAGCAGTACTTC	CASSLERATFYEQYF
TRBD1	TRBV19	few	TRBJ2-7	TGTGCCAGTAGTATCGGGACAGGGGAAGTCTACGAGCAGTACTTC	CASSIGTGEVYEQYF
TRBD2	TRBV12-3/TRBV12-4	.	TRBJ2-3	TGTGCCAGCACCTCAACTAGCGCAGCAGATACGCAGTATTTT	CASTSTSAADTQYF
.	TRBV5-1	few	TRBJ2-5	TGCGCCAGCAGCTCTTTGGCTAGGGCAATGGAGACCCAGTACTTC	CASSSLARAMETQYF
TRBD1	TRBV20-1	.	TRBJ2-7	TGCAGTGCCCAGCCGTTCCCCGGGACAGGGAACACCTACGAGCAGTACTTC	CSAQPFPGTGNTYEQYF